The sequence of this T cell receptor beta chain was determined in a study of identical twins. The study's findings and limits: Fewer insertions characterized abundant cord blood beta clonotypes, whereas memory repertoires showed none. Rather than following the same donors, the conclusions depended on cross-sectional statistical analysis. Zero-insertion findings could be partly confounded by invariant cells (MAIT and iNKT cells).

V lost 7 bases and J 5 bases, leaving 17 bases between the germline ends. Germline V CDR1 and CDR2: MRHNA, SNTAGT. The CDR3 has 14 residues. Healthy Caucasians alone served as donors. To note about this clonotype: Its target is not known.

TCRdb re-derived calls from the 5' RACE reads in MiXCR, one entry per CDR3 protein. Of 350,000 to 450,000 distinct CDR3 sequences in the sample, approximately 17% are singletons; the top ten hold 12%. Material for sequencing was naive T cells sorted from blood. This sequence was found in a man between 45 and 60 years old in good health. V usage is TRBV6-4 and J usage is TRBJ1-2; D unclear. This CDR3 is CASTPGYIYYGYTF. The DNA for the CDR3 is TGTGCCAGCACCCCTGGCTACATTTATTATGGCTACACCTTC.